In its sample, the clone carrying this T cell receptor beta chain was seen a few times. Its matching antigen is unknown. Other DNA sequences in this sample translate to the same CDR3. This sample stems from a study of shared clonotypes between healthy human individuals. General study results and limits: Estimated richness values were generally larger in naive subsets than in memory subsets. For naive CD4 cells, around 5% of clonotypes were shared across a handful of donors.

The naive CD8 subset, CD45RO-negative cells positively selected for CCR7, excluded terminally differentiated effector memory CD45RA+ cells. An even split of each subset's genomic DNA across several immunoSEQ plates was performed. Authors' data handling: Filtering differed for immunoSEQ, which gave only junction sequences without quality scores. Clones were read by immunoSEQ multiplex PCR, and TCRdb kept only the in-frame ones, dropping some. V and J calls and clone size are as listed in that table; D and trimming were resolved from the DNA. The profile shows roughly 650,000 clones, roughly 96% of them singletons. Germline V gene sequence: CDR1 SGHNT, CDR2 YYREEE (reference sequence). The CDR3 runs to 13 residues. V was cut by 0 bases and J by 5 bases, with 8 bases left in between.

The sequenced material came from naive CD8+ T cells sorted from blood. This receptor was obtained from a woman in her twenties or thirties in good health. The V gene is TRBV5-4, the J gene TRBJ2-5; no clear D. The CDR3 region is CASSLESDETQYF. The DNA for the CDR3 is TGTGCCAGCAGCTTGGAGTCGGATGAGACCCAGTACTTC.